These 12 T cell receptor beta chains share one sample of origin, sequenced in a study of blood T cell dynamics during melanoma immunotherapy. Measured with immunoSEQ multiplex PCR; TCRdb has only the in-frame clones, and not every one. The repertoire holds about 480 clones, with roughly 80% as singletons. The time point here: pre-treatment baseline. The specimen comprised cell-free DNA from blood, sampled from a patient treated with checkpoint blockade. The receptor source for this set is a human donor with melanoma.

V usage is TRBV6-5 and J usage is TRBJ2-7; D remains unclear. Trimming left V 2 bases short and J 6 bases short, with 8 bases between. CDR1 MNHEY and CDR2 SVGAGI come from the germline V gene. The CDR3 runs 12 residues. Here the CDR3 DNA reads TGTGCCAGCAGTTACATGAACGGCGAGCAGTACTTC. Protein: CASSYMNGEQYF.

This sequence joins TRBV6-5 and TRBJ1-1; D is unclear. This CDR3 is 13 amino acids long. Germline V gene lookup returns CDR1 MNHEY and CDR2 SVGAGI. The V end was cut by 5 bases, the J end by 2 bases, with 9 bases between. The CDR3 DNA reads TGTGCCAGCAGTACTCGACCTAACACTGAAGCTTTCTTT. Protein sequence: CASSTRPNTEAFF.

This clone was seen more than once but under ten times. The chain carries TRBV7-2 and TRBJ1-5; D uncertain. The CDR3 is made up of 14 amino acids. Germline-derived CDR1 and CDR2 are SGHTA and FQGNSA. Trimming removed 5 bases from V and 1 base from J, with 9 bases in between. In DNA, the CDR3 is TGTGCCAGCAGCGAGGCGAAGAGCAATCAGCCCCAGCATTTT. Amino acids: CASSEAKSNQPQHF. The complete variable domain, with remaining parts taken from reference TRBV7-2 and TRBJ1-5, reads GAGVSQSPSNKVTEKGKDVELRCDPISGHTALYWYRQSLGQGLEFLIYFQGNSAPDKSGLPSDRFSAERTGGSVSTLTIQRTQQEDSAVYLCASSEAKSNQPQHFGDGTRLSIL.

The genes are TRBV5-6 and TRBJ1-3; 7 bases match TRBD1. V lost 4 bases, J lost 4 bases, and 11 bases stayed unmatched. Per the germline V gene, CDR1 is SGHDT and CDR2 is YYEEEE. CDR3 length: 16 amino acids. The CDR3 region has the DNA TGTGCCAGCAGCCTCCGGACAGGATTGAGAGGAAACACCATATATTTT. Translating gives CASSLRTGLRGNTIYF. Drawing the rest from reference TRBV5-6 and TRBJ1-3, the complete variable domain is DAGVTQSPTHLIKTRGQQVTLRCSPKSGHDTVSWYQQALGQGPQFIFQYYEEEERQRGNFPDRFSGHQFPNYSSELNVNALLLGDSALYLCASSLRTGLRGNTIYFGEGSWLTVV.

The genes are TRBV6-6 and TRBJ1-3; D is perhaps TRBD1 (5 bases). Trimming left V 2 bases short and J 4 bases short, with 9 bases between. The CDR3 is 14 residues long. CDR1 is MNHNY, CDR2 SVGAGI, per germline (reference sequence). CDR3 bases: TGTGCCAGCAGTTACGTAGGGGTAGGAAACACCATATATTTT. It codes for CASSYVGVGNTIYF.

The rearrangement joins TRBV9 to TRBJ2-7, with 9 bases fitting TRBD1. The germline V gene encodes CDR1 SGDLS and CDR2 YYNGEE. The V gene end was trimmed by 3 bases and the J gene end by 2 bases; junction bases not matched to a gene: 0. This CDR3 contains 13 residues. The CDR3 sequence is CASSGQGAYEQYF. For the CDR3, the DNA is TGTGCCAGCAGCGGACAGGGGGCCTACGAGCAGTACTTC.

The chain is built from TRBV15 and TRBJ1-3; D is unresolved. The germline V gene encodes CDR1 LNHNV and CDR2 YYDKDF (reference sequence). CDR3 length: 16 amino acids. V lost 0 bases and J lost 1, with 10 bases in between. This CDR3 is CATSRDNGISGNTIYF. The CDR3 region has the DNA TGTGCCACCAGCAGAGATAACGGTATATCTGGAAACACCATATATTTT. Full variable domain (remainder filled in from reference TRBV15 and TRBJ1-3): DAMVIQNPRYQVTQFGKPVTLSCSQTLNHNVMYWYQQKSSQAPKLLFHYYDKDFNNEADTPDNFQSRRPNTSFCFLDIRSPGLGDTAMYLCATSRDNGISGNTIYFGEGSWLTVV.

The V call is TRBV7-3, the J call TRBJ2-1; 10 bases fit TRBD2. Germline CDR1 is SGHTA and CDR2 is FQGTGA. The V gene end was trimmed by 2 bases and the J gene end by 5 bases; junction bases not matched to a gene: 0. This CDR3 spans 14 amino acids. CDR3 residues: CASSLGTSDNEQFF. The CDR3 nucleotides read TGTGCCAGCAGCTTAGGGACTAGCGACAATGAGCAGTTCTTC.

The CDR3 sequence: CASSLEASGGNTDTQYF. The CDR3 coding sequence is TGTGCCAGCAGCTTGGAGGCTAGCGGGGGAAACACAGATACGCAGTATTTT. The J gene is TRBJ2-3, the V gene TRBV5-6; 10 positions match TRBD2. The CDR3 is made up of 17 amino acids. Unmatched junction bases numbered 6, after V lost 0 bases and J lost 2 bases. In germline, CDR1 is SGHDT, CDR2 YYEEEE.

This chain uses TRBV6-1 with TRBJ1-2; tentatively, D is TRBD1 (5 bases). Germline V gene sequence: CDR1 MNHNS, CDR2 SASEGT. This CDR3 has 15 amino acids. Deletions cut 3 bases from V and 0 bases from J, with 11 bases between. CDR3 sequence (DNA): TGTGCCAGCAGTGAGTTGGCAGGGTCTAACTATGGCTACACCTTC. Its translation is CASSELAGSNYGYTF.

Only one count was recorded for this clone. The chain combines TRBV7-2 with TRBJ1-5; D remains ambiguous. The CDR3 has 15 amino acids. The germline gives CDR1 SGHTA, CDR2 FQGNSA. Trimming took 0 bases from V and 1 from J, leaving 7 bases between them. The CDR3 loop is CASSLAAVSNQPQHF. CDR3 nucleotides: TGTGCCAGCAGCTTAGCGGCGGTCAGCAATCAGCCCCAGCATTTT. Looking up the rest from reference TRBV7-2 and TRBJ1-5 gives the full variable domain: GAGVSQSPSNKVTEKGKDVELRCDPISGHTALYWYRQSLGQGLEFLIYFQGNSAPDKSGLPSDRFSAERTGGSVSTLTIQRTQQEDSAVYLCASSLAAVSNQPQHFGDGTRLSIL.

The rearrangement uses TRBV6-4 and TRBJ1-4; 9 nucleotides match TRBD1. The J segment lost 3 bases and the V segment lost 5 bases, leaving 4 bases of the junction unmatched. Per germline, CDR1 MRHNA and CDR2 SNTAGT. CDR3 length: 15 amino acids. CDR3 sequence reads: CASSKGTGSNEKLFF. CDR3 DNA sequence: TGTGCCAGCAGTAAAGGGACAGGGTCTAATGAAAAACTGTTTTTT.